Given below is one TCR beta chain in context. Assay: immunoSEQ multiplex PCR; the TCRdb copy retains only in-frame clones and omits some. The profile shows 150,000 to 200,000 clones, about 89% of them singletons. Trimming at V came to 7 bases and at J to 5 bases, leaving 8 bases not matched to a gene. This CDR3 contains 14 residues. Germline V gene sequence: CDR1 SGHAT, CDR2 FQNNGV. This entry belongs to a study of blood T cell repertoires in COVID-19. Overall study: Sample material is recorded as cDNA or gDNA derived from T cells, B-cell-depleted T cells, or PBMCs.

The V and J genes are TRBV11-2 and TRBJ1-2; TRBD1 agrees at 9 bases. The source is a man between 65 and 85 years old with acute or convalescent COVID-19. Material for sequencing was peripheral blood. This CDR3 is CASTGTGGLYGYTF. DNA of the CDR3: TGTGCCAGCACCGGTACAGGGGGCCTATATGGCTACACCTTC.